The clone carrying this T cell receptor (beta chain) was counted between two and nine times. Its antigen remains unknown. The ends were cut back, 6 bases at V and 0 bases at J, with 13 bases in the middle. Germline V gene sequence: CDR1 SGHTA, CDR2 FQGTGA. This CDR3 has 15 amino acids. The data originate from a study of blood T cells in healthy people across ages. As for the study in general: The capture of about one barcoded beta molecule per two T cells was achieved by template switching.

It was with a sample-barcoded 5' primer and a J-beta primer mix that a second PCR of roughly 7 to 12 cycles was run. A template-switch adaptor containing 12 random nucleotides labeled each cDNA molecule. Per-sample output comprised a minimum of 2.5 million paired-end reads containing CDR3. TCRdb fed the 5' RACE reads into MiXCR, producing one record per CDR3 protein. The table records nearly 800,000 distinct CDR3 sequences, around 50% of them present only once. Study conclusions and caveats: The unsorted PBMCs prevented any conclusive comparison of naive versus antigen-experienced cells.

V and J are TRBV7-3 and TRBJ2-3; D perhaps matches TRBD2 (6 bases). This receptor was obtained from a man aged 35 to 55 in good health. The sequenced sample was blood. The DNA for the CDR3 is TGTGCCAGCAGGACGCGGGGAGCTAGCACAGATACGCAGTATTTT. Protein sequence: CASRTRGASTDTQYF.